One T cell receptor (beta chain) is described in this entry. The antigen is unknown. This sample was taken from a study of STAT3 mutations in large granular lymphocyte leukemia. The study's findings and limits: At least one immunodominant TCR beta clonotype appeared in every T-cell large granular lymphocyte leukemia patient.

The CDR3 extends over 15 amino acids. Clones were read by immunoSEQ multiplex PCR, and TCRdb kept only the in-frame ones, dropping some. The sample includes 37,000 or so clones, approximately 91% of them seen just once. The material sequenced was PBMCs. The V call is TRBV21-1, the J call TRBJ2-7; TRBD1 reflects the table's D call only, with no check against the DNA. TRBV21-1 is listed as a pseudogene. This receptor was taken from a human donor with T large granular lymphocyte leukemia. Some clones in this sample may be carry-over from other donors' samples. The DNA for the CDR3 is TGTGCCAGCAGCATCCTAGGACAGGATCAGTTCGAGCAGTACTTC. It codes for CASSILGQDQFEQYF.